This T cell receptor beta chain was retrieved from a study of blood T cell repertoires in COVID-19. Study context: Some COVID-19 samples were acute and others convalescent; all came from the United States, Italy and Spain.

CDR1 is LGHDT and CDR2 is YNNKEL in the germline V gene (reference sequence). With 2 bases clipped from V and 4 bases from J, the junction kept 2 bases outside the gene matches. CDR3 length: 14 residues. Repertoires were generated with immunoSEQ multiplex PCR, while TCRdb's copy carries only in-frame clones and drops some. The profile shows several thousand clones, 80% to 90% of them singletons. The rearrangement links TRBV3-1 (or the pseudogene TRBV3-2) to TRBJ1-1; TRBD1 aligns across 9 bases. The TCR originated in a human donor in a cohort sampled during active COVID-19. The sample comprised peripheral blood. The DNA for the CDR3 is TGTGCCAGCAGCCAAATGGGACAGGGCACTGAAGCTTTCTTT. Translating gives CASSQMGQGTEAFF.